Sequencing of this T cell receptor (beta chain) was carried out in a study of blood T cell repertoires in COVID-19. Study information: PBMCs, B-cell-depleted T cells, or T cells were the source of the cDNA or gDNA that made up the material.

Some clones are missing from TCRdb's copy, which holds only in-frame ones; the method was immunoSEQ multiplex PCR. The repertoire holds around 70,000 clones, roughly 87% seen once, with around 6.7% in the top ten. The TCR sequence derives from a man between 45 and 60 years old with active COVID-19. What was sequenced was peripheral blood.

The CDR3 loop is CASSPARQGGGYTF. The CDR3 nucleotides read TGTGCCAGCAGCCCCGCGCGGCAGGGAGGCGGCTACACCTTC. The V and J genes are TRBV7-2 and TRBJ1-2; D is perhaps TRBD1 (5 bases). Trimming stripped 5 bases from V and 8 bases from J, with 18 bases between. Germline assignment: CDR1 SGHTA and CDR2 FQGNSA. The length of the CDR3 is 14 residues. The whole variable domain, filled in from reference TRBV7-2 and TRBJ1-2, reads GAGVSQSPSNKVTEKGKDVELRCDPISGHTALYWYRQSLGQGLEFLIYFQGNSAPDKSGLPSDRFSAERTGGSVSTLTIQRTQQEDSAVYLCASSPARQGGGYTFGSGTRLTVV.